This entry lists 12 T cell receptor beta chains sequenced from one sample in a study of OX40 agonist ivuxolimab in advanced cancers. TCRdb keeps only in-frame clones here, not all; method: immunoSEQ multiplex PCR. The sample holds approximately 94,000 clones, less than 95% seen once. The sample here was CD4+ or CD8+ T cells sorted from blood, taken in a trial of the OX40 agonist ivuxolimab. The receptors were gathered from an adult with an advanced solid tumor such as melanoma, head and neck, liver or kidney cancer.

This chain uses TRBV10-3 with TRBJ2-2, with D uncertain. In germline, CDR1 is ENHRY, CDR2 SYGVKD. The CDR3 consists of 14 residues. Trimming pared 4 bases from V and 4 bases from J, leaving 10 bases between. The CDR3 coding sequence is TGTGCCATCAGTGGGGAAGCCAGCACCGGGGAGCTGTTTTTT. This translates into CAISGEASTGELFF.

CDR3 coding DNA: TGTGCCAGCAGCCCGGACGGCCCGAACACTGAAGCTTTCTTT. Its protein is CASSPDGPNTEAFF. J is TRBJ1-1 and V is TRBV7-2; D not certain. Deletions cut 5 bases from V and 1 base from J, with 11 bases between. CDR1 and CDR2 from the germline V gene are SGHTA and FQGNSA. The CDR3 is made up of 14 amino acids.

The chain is built from TRBV29-1 and TRBJ2-5, with 9 bases lining up with TRBD2. Germline CDR1 SQVTM, CDR2 ANQGSEA. V dropped 7 bases and J dropped 1; count of bases not matched to a gene: 10. The CDR3 has 15 amino acids. CDR3 amino acids: CSACLSGRSQETQYF. DNA of the CDR3: TGCAGCGCCTGCCTGAGCGGGAGGAGCCAAGAGACCCAGTACTTC.

The chain couples TRBV7-2 to TRBJ1-2; 11 bases fit TRBD1. Germline V gives CDR1 SGHTA, CDR2 FQGNSA. V was pared by 5 bases and J by 5 bases, with 7 bases of the junction left unmatched. The CDR3 has 15 residues. DNA for the CDR3: TGTGCCAGCAGCCTTCGGACAGGGGGCGTTTATGGCTACACCTTC. Translation: CASSLRTGGVYGYTF.

This chain uses TRBV5-1 with TRBJ1-3, with TRBD1 identical over 8 bases. This CDR3 comprises 16 residues. CDR1 and CDR2 from the germline V gene are SGHRS and YFSETQ. V dropped 4 bases and J dropped 0; count of bases not matched to a gene: 6. CDR3 loop: CASSTGQGNSGNTIYF. In nucleotides, the CDR3 is TGCGCCAGCAGCACCGGACAGGGCAACTCTGGAAACACCATATATTTT.

This rearrangement joins TRBV18 to TRBJ2-1, with TRBD1 identical over 10 bases. CDR3 length equals 16 residues. Losses at the gene ends were 4 bases for V and 6 bases for J; bases not matched to a gene: 9. From germline, CDR1 is KGHSH and CDR2 LQKENI. The DNA of the CDR3 is TGTGCCAGCTCACTTTCGACAGGGGGCCTGACCAATGAGCAGTTCTTC. This translates into CASSLSTGGLTNEQFF.

The gene calls are TRBV10-3 and TRBJ2-4, with 8 bases matching TRBD1. CDR1 and CDR2 from the germline V gene are ENHRY and SYGVKD. The CDR3 contains 14 residues. The V segment lost 5 bases and the J segment 5 bases; nucleotides outside the gene matches: 5. The CDR3: CAISRGTGENIQYF. Written as DNA, the CDR3 is TGTGCCATCAGTAGAGGGACAGGTGAAAACATTCAGTACTTC.

Only one count was recorded for this clone. The chain's CDR3 is CASSVAPSASGNNEQFF. The CDR3 coding sequence is TGTGCCAGCAGCGTAGCCCCTTCGGCTAGCGGAAACAATGAGCAGTTCTTC. The rearrangement joins TRBV9 to TRBJ2-1; 7 bases are a match to TRBD2. V lost 0 bases and J lost 5; bases outside the gene matches: 11. Germline-derived CDR1 and CDR2 are SGDLS and YYNGEE. The CDR3 runs 17 residues.

This clone came up once. The chain carries TRBV18 and TRBJ2-7, with TRBD2 matching over 7 bases. The CDR3 contains 14 residues. V was clipped by 2 bases and J by 2 bases; unmatched bases: 3. Germline V CDR1 and CDR2: KGHSH, LQKENI. CDR3 in DNA: TGTGCCAGCTCACCAGGGAGGGAACCCTACGAGCAGTACTTC. This codes for CASSPGREPYEQYF.

The V call is TRBV28, the J call TRBJ1-4, with D possibly TRBD1 on 6 matching bases. From germline, CDR1 is MDHEN and CDR2 SYDVKM. Trimming removed 6 bases at V and 7 bases at J, with 18 bases between. The CDR3 is 15 residues long. The CDR3 DNA sequence: TGTGCCAGCAGCTACGACAGGCCCGGGGGTGAAAAACTGTTTTTT. Its protein is CASSYDRPGGEKLFF. Full variable domain (outside the CDR3, taken from reference TRBV28 and TRBJ1-4): DVKVTQSSRYLVKRTGEKVFLECVQDMDHENMFWYRQDPGLGLRLIYFSYDVKMKEKGDIPEGYSVSREKKERFSLILESASTNQTSMYLCASSYDRPGGEKLFFGSGTQLSVL.

J is TRBJ1-4 and V is TRBV18; 7 positions match TRBD1. The germline V gene has CDR1 KGHSH and CDR2 LQKENI. This CDR3 spans 19 amino acids. The V gene end was trimmed by 6 bases and the J gene end by 0 bases; junction bases not matched to a gene: 16. The CDR3 DNA is TGTGCCAGCTCTCCCCCCCGACAGGGAGTGCAGACAACTAATGAAAAACTGTTTTTT. It encodes CASSPPRQGVQTTNEKLFF.

This chain connects TRBV28 to TRBJ2-3, with TRBD2 as a possible D gene (6 bases). The CDR3 is 15 residues long. CDR1 is MDHEN and CDR2 is SYDVKM in the germline V gene. The V end was cut by 2 bases, the J end by 9 bases, with 18 bases between. CDR3 in amino acids: CASSLLSGSAATQYF. CDR3 bases: TGTGCCAGCAGTTTACTTAGCGGATCCGCCGCGACGCAGTATTTT.